These 5 T cell receptor beta chains were all obtained from the same sample, sequenced in a study of shared clonotypes between healthy human individuals. The assay was immunoSEQ multiplex PCR, and TCRdb's table has in-frame clones only and misses some. The table shows hundreds of thousands of clones, with 95% occurring only once. Only CD45RO-negative cells positively selected for CCR7 counted as naive CD8 cells, so terminally differentiated effector memory CD45RA+ cells were excluded. The specimen sequenced was naive CD8+ T cells sorted from blood. The receptors derive from a woman aged 25 to 39 in good health.

This clone was seen once. The J gene is TRBJ2-1, the V gene TRBV7-2; D may correspond to TRBD1 or TRBD2 (5 bases each). The V gene lost 5 bases and the J gene lost 10 bases, with 24 bases spanning the gap. The CDR3 runs to 16 residues. Germline CDR1 reads SGHTA; CDR2 reads FQGNSA. CDR3 DNA: TGTGCCAGCAGCGAAACCGGACTCCAGGGTTGGCCGGAGCAGTTCTTC. It is translated as CASSETGLQGWPEQFF.

This chain links TRBV9 with TRBJ2-7; a weak D match, TRBD2 (6 bases). V lost 0 bases and J 3 bases, leaving 10 bases between the germline ends. CDR1 and CDR2 (germline): SGDLS, YYNGEE. The CDR3 sequence is 14 residues long. In DNA form, the CDR3 reads TGTGCCAGCAGCGTAGGGCGGGACGGCTACGAGCAGTACTTC. Protein product: CASSVGRDGYEQYF. Full variable domain (missing parts from reference TRBV9 and TRBJ2-7): DSGVTQTPKHLITATGQRVTLRCSPRSGDLSVYWYQQSLDQGLQFLIQYYNGEERAKGNILERFSAQQFPDLHSELNLSSLELGDSALYFCASSVGRDGYEQYFGPGTRLTVT.

The rearrangement uses TRBV6-6 and TRBJ1-3, with 9 bases aligning to TRBD1. J lost 0 bases, V lost 8 bases, and 5 bases had no gene match. The CDR3 is made up of 15 amino acids. Germline V CDR1 and CDR2: MNHNY, SVGAGI (reference sequence). CDR3 bases: TGTGCCAGCGTCGGACAGGGGAACTCTGGAAACACCATATATTTT. Translating gives CASVGQGNSGNTIYF.

Concerning this clone itself: This same CDR3 is encoded by further DNA sequences in the sample. V and J are TRBV20-1 and TRBJ2-3; D is uncertain. This CDR3 spans 10 amino acids. Germline V gene data show CDR1 as DFQATT and CDR2 as SNEGSKA (reference sequence). V lost 2 bases to trimming and J lost 6 bases, with 3 bases between them. The CDR3 DNA sequence: TGCAGTGCTAGATGGGATACGCAGTATTTT. It specifies CSARWDTQYF.

The chain uses TRBV19 and TRBJ1-1, with D possibly matching TRBD1 (5 bases). The CDR3 contains 17 residues. From germline, CDR1 is LNHDA and CDR2 SQIVND (reference sequence). V lost 4 bases and J 1 base, leaving 19 bases between the germline ends. CDR3 sequence reads: CASSTQGPVATNTEAFF. CDR3 DNA sequence: TGTGCCAGTAGTACCCAGGGCCCGGTGGCCACGAACACTGAAGCTTTCTTT. Together with reference TRBV19 and TRBJ1-1, the CDR3 gives the full variable domain: DGGITQSPKYLFRKEGQNVTLSCEQNLNHDAMYWYRQDPGQGLRLIYYSQIVNDFQKGDIAEGYSVSREKKESFPLTVTSAQKNPTAFYLCASSTQGPVATNTEAFFGQGTRLTVV.